This note documents a single TCR beta chain sequence. This specimen comes from a study of TIL therapy for anti-PD-1-resistant metastatic lung cancer. The immunoSEQ assay was v3. The repertoire was sequenced with immunoSEQ multiplex PCR; TCRdb's copy has only in-frame clones and lacks some. The table shows 50,000 to 60,000 clones, with 71% occurring only once. Time point of the sample: pre-treatment sample, taken before nivolumab and TIL therapy. Tumor tissue came from excised metastases, mostly pleural nodules or supraclavicular lymph nodes. The length of the CDR3 is 13 residues. V lost 6 bases and J lost 9, with 15 bases in between. CDR1 MNHEY and CDR2 SVGAGI come from the germline V gene.

The TCR comes from a person aged 25-79 years with non-small cell lung cancer. Here the sequenced sample was tumor tissue, taken at baseline. This rearrangement joins TRBV6-5 to TRBJ2-1; D is possibly TRBD1 or TRBD2 (5 bases each). The DNA for the CDR3 is TGTGCCAGCAGCCGCCTGGGACCGGGTGAGCAGTTCTTC. Residues: CASSRLGPGEQFF.